The sequence of this T cell receptor beta chain was determined in a study of shared clonotypes between healthy human individuals. Germline values: CDR1 ENHRY, CDR2 SYGVKD. This CDR3 region has 15 residues. V was pared by 4 bases and J by 3 bases, with 2 bases of the junction left unmatched. Here immunoSEQ multiplex PCR was the method, and the copy in TCRdb shows in-frame clones only, minus some. The sample carries 2.3 million or so clones, over 85% recorded once. V gene TRBV10-3 combines with J gene TRBJ2-1; 11 nucleotides line up with TRBD2. What was sequenced was naive CD4+ T cells from PBMCs. The subset is: CD45RA+ positively selected. This TCR was sampled from a man between 18 and 35 years old in good health. Some clones in this sample may be carry-over from other donors' samples. Written as DNA, the CDR3 is TGTGCCATCAGTGTTAGCGGGAGGGTCTACAATGAGCAGTTCTTC. Amino acids: CAISVSGRVYNEQFF.